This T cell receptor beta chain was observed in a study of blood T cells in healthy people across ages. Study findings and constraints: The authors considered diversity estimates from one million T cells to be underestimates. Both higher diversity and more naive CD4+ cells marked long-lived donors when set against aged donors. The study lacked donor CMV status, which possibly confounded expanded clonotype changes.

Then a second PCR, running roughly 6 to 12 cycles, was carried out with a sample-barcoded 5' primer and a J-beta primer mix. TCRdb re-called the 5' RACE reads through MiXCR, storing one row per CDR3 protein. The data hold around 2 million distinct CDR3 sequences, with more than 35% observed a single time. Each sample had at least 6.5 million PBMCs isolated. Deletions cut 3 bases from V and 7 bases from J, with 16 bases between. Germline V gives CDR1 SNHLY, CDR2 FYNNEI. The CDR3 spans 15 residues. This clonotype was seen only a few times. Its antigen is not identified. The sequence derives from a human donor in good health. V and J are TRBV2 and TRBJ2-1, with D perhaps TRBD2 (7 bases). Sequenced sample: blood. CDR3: CASSDPVGGHNEQFF. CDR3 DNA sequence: TGTGCCAGCAGTGACCCTGTGGGGGGGCATAATGAGCAGTTCTTC.